This T cell receptor (beta chain) was profiled in a study of control samples from healthy donors and cancer patients. The assay was immunoSEQ multiplex PCR, and TCRdb's table has in-frame clones only and misses some. The sample lists about 92,000 clones; around 80% were seen once. The CDR3 is 14 amino acids. Germline loops: CDR1 SEHNR, CDR2 FQNEAQ (reference sequence). V gave up 3 bases and J gave up 0 bases, with 8 bases separating them. In its sample, this clone was seen once. The receptor was isolated from a woman in her sixties or seventies in good health. The sequencing input was blood. The chain employs TRBV7-9 and TRBJ1-2; D gene unclear. CDR3 sequence: CASSFDLSNYGYTF. CDR3 DNA sequence: TGTGCCAGCAGCTTCGACCTCTCTAACTATGGCTACACCTTC.